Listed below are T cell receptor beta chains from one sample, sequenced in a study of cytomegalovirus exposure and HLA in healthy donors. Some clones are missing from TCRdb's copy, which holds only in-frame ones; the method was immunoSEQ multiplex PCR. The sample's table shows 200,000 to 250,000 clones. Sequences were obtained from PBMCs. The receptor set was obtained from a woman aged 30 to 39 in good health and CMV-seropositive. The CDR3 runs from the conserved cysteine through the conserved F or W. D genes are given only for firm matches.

CDR3 protein: CASSRDRDRHYEQYF; CDR3 DNA: TGTGCCAGCAGCCGGGACCGGGACAGGCACTACGAGCAGTACTTC; V gene: TRBV27; J gene: TRBJ2-7; D gene: TRBD1
CDR3 protein: CASAAEIRADTQYF; CDR3 DNA: TGTGCCAGCGCTGCCGAAATTCGCGCAGATACGCAGTATTTT; V gene: TRBV2; J gene: TRBJ2-3; D gene: -
CDR3 protein: CASSLRGNQPQHF; CDR3 DNA: TGTGCCAGCAGCTTGAGAGGCAATCAGCCCCAGCATTTT; V gene: TRBV5-8; J gene: TRBJ1-5; D gene: -
CDR3 protein: CASSVAGTEEKLFF; CDR3 DNA: TGTGCCAGCAGCGTAGCTGGGACAGAGGAAAAACTGTTTTTT; V gene: TRBV9; J gene: TRBJ1-4; D gene: TRBD1
CDR3 protein: CASSISTAGGAGQPQHF; CDR3 DNA: TGTGCCAGTAGTATCTCCACGGCAGGGGGCGCCGGTCAGCCCCAGCATTTT; V gene: TRBV19; J gene: TRBJ1-5; D gene: TRBD1
CDR3 protein: CASSPEVAGSYEQYF; CDR3 DNA: TGTGCCAGCAGCCCCGAGGTAGCGGGGTCCTACGAGCAGTACTTC; V gene: TRBV5-4; J gene: TRBJ2-7; D gene: TRBD2
CDR3 protein: CASSTNRGGEQYF; CDR3 DNA: TGTGCCAGTAGTACCAACAGGGGGGGCGAGCAGTACTTC; V gene: TRBV19; J gene: TRBJ2-7; D gene: -
CDR3 protein: CASKVVRGHQPQHF; CDR3 DNA: TGCGCCAGCAAAGTCGTCAGGGGGCATCAGCCCCAGCATTTT; V gene: TRBV10-1; J gene: TRBJ1-5; D gene: TRBD1
CDR3 protein: CASSPIQDPQHF; CDR3 DNA: TGTGCCAGCTCACCTATACAGGACCCCCAGCATTTT; V gene: TRBV18; J gene: TRBJ1-5; D gene: -
CDR3 protein: CASSLGGTALQETQYF; CDR3 DNA: TGTGCCAGCAGCTTGGGGGGGACAGCTCTCCAAGAGACCCAGTACTTC; V gene: TRBV5-4; J gene: TRBJ2-5; D gene: TRBD1
CDR3 protein: CASSYPDPQRQETQYF; CDR3 DNA: TGTGCCAGCAGCTACCCTGATCCTCAGCGGCAAGAGACCCAGTACTTC; V gene: TRBV7-9; J gene: TRBJ2-5; D gene: -
CDR3 protein: CASSDPTHRGAKNIQYF; CDR3 DNA: TGTGCCAGCAGTGACCCAACCCACAGGGGGGCCAAAAACATTCAGTACTTC; V gene: TRBV25-1; J gene: TRBJ2-4; D gene: TRBD1
CDR3 protein: CASLGQGNPEQYF; CDR3 DNA: TGTGCCAGCCTGGGACAGGGGAACCCCGAGCAGTACTTC; V gene: TRBV19; J gene: TRBJ2-7; D gene: TRBD1
CDR3 protein: CASSYSRQGREKLFF; CDR3 DNA: TGTGCCAGCAGTTACTCCCGACAGGGGAGAGAAAAACTGTTTTTT; V gene: TRBV6-5; J gene: TRBJ1-4; D gene: TRBD1
CDR3 protein: CASSSGAYNEQFF; CDR3 DNA: TGTGCCAGCAGCTCGGGAGCGTACAATGAGCAGTTCTTC; V gene: TRBV11-2; J gene: TRBJ2-1; D gene: -
CDR3 protein: CASRLSRDYEQYF; CDR3 DNA: TGTGCCAGCAGGCTTTCCAGGGACTACGAGCAGTACTTC; V gene: TRBV6-5; J gene: TRBJ2-7; D gene: -
CDR3 protein: CASTDRGYNEQFF; CDR3 DNA: TGCGCCAGCACTGACAGGGGATACAATGAGCAGTTCTTC; V gene: TRBV5-1; J gene: TRBJ2-1; D gene: TRBD1
CDR3 protein: CASTIQAGQGTAKNIQYF; CDR3 DNA: TGTGCCAGTACCATCCAGGCGGGACAGGGGACGGCCAAAAACATTCAGTACTTC; V gene: TRBV19; J gene: TRBJ2-4; D gene: TRBD1
CDR3 protein: CASDSGKTGELFF; CDR3 DNA: TGTGCCAGCGATAGCGGGAAAACCGGGGAGCTGTTTTTT; V gene: TRBV10-3; J gene: TRBJ2-2; D gene: TRBD2
CDR3 protein: CASSYSAVGNQPQHF; CDR3 DNA: TGTGCCAGCAGTTACTCGGCGGTTGGCAATCAGCCCCAGCATTTT; V gene: TRBV6-5; J gene: TRBJ1-5; D gene: -
CDR3 protein: CASSIAGGTDTQYF; CDR3 DNA: TGTGCCAGTAGTATCGCAGGGGGCACAGATACGCAGTATTTT; V gene: TRBV19; J gene: TRBJ2-3; D gene: -
CDR3 protein: CASSPRDGRDTEAFF; CDR3 DNA: TGTGCCAGCTCACCGCGGGACGGCAGAGACACTGAAGCTTTCTTT; V gene: TRBV18; J gene: TRBJ1-1; D gene: -
CDR3 protein: CASSFMTGVETQYF; CDR3 DNA: TGTGCCAGCAGCTTTATGACAGGGGTGGAGACCCAGTACTTC; V gene: TRBV7-9; J gene: TRBJ2-5; D gene: TRBD1
CDR3 protein: CASSGPGSYNSPLHF; CDR3 DNA: TGTGCCAGCAGCGGGCCCGGCTCCTATAATTCACCCCTCCACTTT; V gene: TRBV7-9; J gene: TRBJ1-6; D gene: -
CDR3 protein: CASSPRWGRGSYEQYF; CDR3 DNA: TGTGCCAGTAGCCCCAGGTGGGGCAGGGGATCCTACGAGCAGTACTTC; V gene: TRBV19; J gene: TRBJ2-7; D gene: -
CDR3 protein: CASSPEEGARRTEAFF; CDR3 DNA: TGTGCCAGCTCACCCGAAGAGGGGGCGCGGAGGACTGAAGCTTTCTTT; V gene: TRBV18; J gene: TRBJ1-1; D gene: TRBD1